The 8 T cell receptor beta chains presented below share a single source sample, sequenced in a study of T cells after yellow fever vaccination. TCRdb used MiXCR to reprocess the 5' RACE reads, holding one entry per CDR3 protein. Counted here are 60,000 to 85,000 distinct CDR3 sequences, over 6.5% occurring once; the ten biggest clones make up about 40%. Sequenced here: CD8+ T cells sorted from PBMCs, sampled about 41 days after the first yellow fever vaccination. Receptors were obtained from a man aged 18-30 years who received the YFV17D yellow fever vaccine.

The chain combines TRBV4-2 with TRBJ1-3, with D uncertain. V was clipped by 6 bases and J by 0 bases, with 12 bases between them. This CDR3 has 15 amino acids. The germline V gene has CDR1 LGHNA and CDR2 YNFKEQ. CDR3 sequence (DNA): TGTGCCAGCAGATCCGAGTGGAGCTCTGGAAACACCATATATTTT. Translating gives CASRSEWSSGNTIYF.

This chain joins TRBV5-4 and TRBJ1-6; 8 positions match TRBD1. Trimming removed 4 bases from V and 6 bases from J; junction bases left unmatched: 6. The CDR3 runs to 15 residues. The V gene's germline CDR1 is SGHNT and CDR2 YYREEE (reference sequence). CDR3 in DNA: TGTGCCAGCAGCCGGACGGGACAGGCTAATTCACCCCTCCACTTT. Translation: CASSRTGQANSPLHF.

The CDR3 spells CATSDSRQGGLETQYF. CDR3 coding DNA: TGTGCCACCAGTGATTCCCGCCAGGGCGGCTTGGAGACCCAGTACTTC. The chain employs TRBV24-1 and TRBJ2-5; TRBD1 might be the D (5 bases). Germline lookup yields CDR1 KGHDR and CDR2 SFDVKD. V lost 2 bases and J lost 5, with 17 bases in between. This CDR3 has 16 residues.

This clonotype came up many times. The chain carries TRBV4-1 and TRBJ1-6; D perhaps matches TRBD1 (5 bases). CDR1 and CDR2 (germline): MGHRA, YSYEKL. V was clipped by 3 bases and J by 7 bases, with 13 bases between them. There are 15 residues in the CDR3. The CDR3: CASSQPGQGNSPLHF. The CDR3 DNA reads as TGCGCCAGCAGCCAGCCAGGGCAGGGCAATTCACCCCTCCACTTT.

In this sample, this clonotype turned up a few times. This chain joins TRBV20-1 and TRBJ2-1; maybe TRBD2 (8 bases). The CDR3 loop spans 17 amino acids. CDR1 is DFQATT, CDR2 SNEGSKA, per germline (reference sequence). Between the trimmed V and J ends, which lost 0 bases and 0 bases, there was a span of 15 bases. The CDR3 reads CSAREAGGQSSYNEQFF. DNA of the CDR3: TGCAGTGCTAGAGAGGCGGGGGGACAGAGCTCCTACAATGAGCAGTTCTTC.

This clonotype was seen ten or more times. This chain connects TRBV7-9 to TRBJ2-3; D unresolved. From germline, CDR1 is SEHNR and CDR2 FQNEAQ (reference sequence). Between the trimmed V and J ends, which lost 5 bases and 1 base, there was a span of 4 bases. The CDR3 covers 12 residues. CDR3 DNA: TGTGCCAGCAGCCACGGCACAGATACGCAGTATTTT. It translates to CASSHGTDTQYF.

The table lists this clonotype with a few counts. V is TRBV12-3 or TRBV12-4 and J is TRBJ1-5; D is uncertain. The CDR3 loop spans 16 amino acids. The V gene lost 1 base and the J gene lost 1 base, with 11 bases spanning the gap. The CDR3 protein is CASSLGGMLSNQPQHF. As DNA, the CDR3 is TGTGCCAGCAGTTTAGGAGGAATGTTGAGCAATCAGCCCCAGCATTTT.

This clonotype was detected many times. The V gene is TRBV11-2, the J gene TRBJ2-5; perhaps D is TRBD1 or TRBD2 (6 bases each). CDR1 is SGHAT, CDR2 FQNNGV, per germline. The CDR3 totals 15 residues. V was trimmed by 5 bases and J by 1 base, leaving 14 bases between them. This CDR3 reads CASSPGGGPQETQYF. The CDR3 nucleotides read TGTGCCAGCAGCCCCGGGGGCGGTCCCCAAGAGACCCAGTACTTC.